The sequence of this T cell receptor (beta chain) was determined in a study of shared clonotypes between healthy human individuals. Profiled with immunoSEQ multiplex PCR; TCRdb holds only in-frame clones, not every one. The sample lists 2 million to 2.5 million clones; approximately 95% were seen once. The CDR3 loop spans 14 amino acids. Germline-derived CDR1 and CDR2 are SNHLY and FYNNEI. Trimming shortened V by 6 bases and J by 2 bases, and 13 bases separated the two germline ends. The source of this sequence is a man younger than 35 in good health. Some clones in this sample may be carry-over from other donors' samples. The sequenced material came from naive CD4+ T cells from PBMCs. Subset specified: CD45RA+ positively selected. This rearrangement joins TRBV2 to TRBJ1-2, with D unclear. CDR3 bases: TGTGCCAGCAGCACTCGGGCCTTGAACTATGGCTACACCTTC. Translation: CASSTRALNYGYTF.